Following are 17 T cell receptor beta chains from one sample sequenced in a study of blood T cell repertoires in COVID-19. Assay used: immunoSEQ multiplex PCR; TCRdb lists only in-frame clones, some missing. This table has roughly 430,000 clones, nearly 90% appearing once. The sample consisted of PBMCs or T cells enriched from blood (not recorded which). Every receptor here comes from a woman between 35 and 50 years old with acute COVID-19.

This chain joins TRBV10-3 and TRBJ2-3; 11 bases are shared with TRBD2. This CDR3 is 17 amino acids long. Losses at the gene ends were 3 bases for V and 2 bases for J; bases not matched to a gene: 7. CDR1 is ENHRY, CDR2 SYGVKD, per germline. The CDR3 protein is CAISDQTSGGLTDTQYF. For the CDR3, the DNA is TGTGCCATCAGTGATCAAACTAGCGGGGGCCTCACAGATACGCAGTATTTT.

CDR3 amino acids: CASSLATGTGNHGYTF. The CDR3 DNA reads TGCGCCAGCAGCTTGGCTACCGGGACAGGGAACCATGGCTACACCTTC. The genes are TRBV5-1 and TRBJ1-2, with 9 bases lining up with TRBD1. The J segment lost 6 bases and the V segment lost 0 bases, leaving 9 bases of the junction unmatched. Germline CDR1 and CDR2: SGHRS and YFSETQ. The CDR3 has 16 residues.

In DNA, the CDR3 is TGTGCCAGCATTATACGGACAGGGGGCGGTTACGAGCAGTACTTC. Residues: CASIIRTGGGYEQYF. The chain employs TRBV6-5 and TRBJ2-7, with TRBD1 identical over 11 bases. With 7 bases clipped from V and 4 bases from J, the junction kept 9 bases outside the gene matches. The germline CDR1 and CDR2 sequences are MNHEY and SVGAGI. The CDR3 covers 15 residues.

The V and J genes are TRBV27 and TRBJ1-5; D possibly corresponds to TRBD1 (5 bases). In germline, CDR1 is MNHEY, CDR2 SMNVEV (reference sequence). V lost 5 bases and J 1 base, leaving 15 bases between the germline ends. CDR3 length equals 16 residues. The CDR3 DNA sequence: TGTGCCAGCAGTCCCTTGGGGGGTCGGAGCAATCAGCCCCAGCATTTT. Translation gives CASSPLGGRSNQPQHF.

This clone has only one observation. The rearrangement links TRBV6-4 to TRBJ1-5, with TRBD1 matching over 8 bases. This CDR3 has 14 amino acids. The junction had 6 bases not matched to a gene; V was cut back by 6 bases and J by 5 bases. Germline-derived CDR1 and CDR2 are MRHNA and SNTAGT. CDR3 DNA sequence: TGTGCCAGCAGCCGACAGGGGTCGGATCAGCCCCAGCATTTT. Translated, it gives CASSRQGSDQPQHF.

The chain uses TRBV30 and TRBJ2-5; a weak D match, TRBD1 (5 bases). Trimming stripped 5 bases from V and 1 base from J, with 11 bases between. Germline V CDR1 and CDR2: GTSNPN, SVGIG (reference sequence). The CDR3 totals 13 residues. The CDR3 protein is CAWSQQAQETQYF. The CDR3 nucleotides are TGTGCCTGGTCCCAACAGGCCCAAGAGACCCAGTACTTC.

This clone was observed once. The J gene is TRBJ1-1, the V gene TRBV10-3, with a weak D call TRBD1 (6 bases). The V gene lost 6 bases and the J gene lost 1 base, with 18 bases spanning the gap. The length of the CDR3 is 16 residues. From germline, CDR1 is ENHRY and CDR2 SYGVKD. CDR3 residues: CAISGTLSRENTEAFF. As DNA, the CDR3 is TGTGCCATCAGCGGGACACTCTCTCGGGAGAACACTGAAGCTTTCTTT.

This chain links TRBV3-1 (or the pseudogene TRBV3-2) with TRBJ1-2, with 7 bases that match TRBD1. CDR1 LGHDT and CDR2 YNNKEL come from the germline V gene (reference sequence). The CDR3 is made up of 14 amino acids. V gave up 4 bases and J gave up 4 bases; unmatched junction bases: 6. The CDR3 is CASSPQGQSYGYTF. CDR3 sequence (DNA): TGTGCCAGCAGCCCACAGGGACAGTCCTATGGCTACACCTTC.

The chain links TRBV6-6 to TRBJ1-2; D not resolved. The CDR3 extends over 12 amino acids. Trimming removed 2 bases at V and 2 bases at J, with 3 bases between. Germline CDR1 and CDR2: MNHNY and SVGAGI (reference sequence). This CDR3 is CASSYQNYGYTF. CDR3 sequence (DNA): TGTGCCAGCAGTTACCAGAACTATGGCTACACCTTC.

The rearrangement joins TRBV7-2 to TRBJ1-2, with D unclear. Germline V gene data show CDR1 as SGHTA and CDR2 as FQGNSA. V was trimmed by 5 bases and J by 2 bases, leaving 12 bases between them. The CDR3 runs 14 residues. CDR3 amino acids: CASSPMERNYGYTF. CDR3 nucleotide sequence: TGTGCCAGCAGCCCAATGGAGCGGAACTATGGCTACACCTTC.

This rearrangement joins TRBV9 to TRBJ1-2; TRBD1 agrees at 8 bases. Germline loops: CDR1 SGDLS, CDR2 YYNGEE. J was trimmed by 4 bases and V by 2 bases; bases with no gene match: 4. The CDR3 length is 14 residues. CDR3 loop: CASSVQGAGYGYTF. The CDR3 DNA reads TGTGCCAGCAGCGTCCAGGGGGCCGGCTATGGCTACACCTTC.

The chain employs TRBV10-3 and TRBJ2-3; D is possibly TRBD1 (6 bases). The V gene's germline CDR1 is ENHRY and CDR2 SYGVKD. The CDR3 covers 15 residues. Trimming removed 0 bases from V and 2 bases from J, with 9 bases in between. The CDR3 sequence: CAISESRTDTDTQYF. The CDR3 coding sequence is TGTGCCATCAGTGAGTCGCGGACAGACACAGATACGCAGTATTTT.

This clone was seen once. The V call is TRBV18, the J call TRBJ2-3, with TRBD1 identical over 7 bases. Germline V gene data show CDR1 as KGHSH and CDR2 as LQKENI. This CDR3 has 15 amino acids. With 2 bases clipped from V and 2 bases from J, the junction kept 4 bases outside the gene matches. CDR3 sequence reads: CASSPAQGYTDTQYF. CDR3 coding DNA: TGTGCCAGCTCACCAGCACAGGGGTACACAGATACGCAGTATTTT.

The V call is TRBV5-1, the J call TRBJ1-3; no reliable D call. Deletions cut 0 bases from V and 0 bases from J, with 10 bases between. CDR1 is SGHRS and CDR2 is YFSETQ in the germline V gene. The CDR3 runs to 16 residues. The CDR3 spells CASSLGGESSGNTIYF. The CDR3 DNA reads TGCGCCAGCAGCTTGGGCGGGGAAAGCTCTGGAAACACCATATATTTT.

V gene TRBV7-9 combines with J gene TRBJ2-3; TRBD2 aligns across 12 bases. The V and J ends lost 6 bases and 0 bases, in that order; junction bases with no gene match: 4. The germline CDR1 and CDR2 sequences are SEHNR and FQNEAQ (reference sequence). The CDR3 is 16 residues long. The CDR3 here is CASRKLAGGSTDTQYF. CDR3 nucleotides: TGTGCCAGCAGGAAACTAGCGGGGGGTAGCACAGATACGCAGTATTTT.

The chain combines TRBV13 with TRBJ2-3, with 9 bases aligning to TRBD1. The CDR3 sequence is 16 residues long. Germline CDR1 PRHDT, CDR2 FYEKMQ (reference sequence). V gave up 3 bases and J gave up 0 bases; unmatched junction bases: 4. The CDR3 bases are TGTGCCAGCAGCTTTAGTACAGGGGGCAGCACAGATACGCAGTATTTT. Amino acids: CASSFSTGGSTDTQYF. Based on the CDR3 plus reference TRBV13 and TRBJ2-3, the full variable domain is AAGVIQSPRHLIKEKRETATLKCYPIPRHDTVYWYQQGPGQDPQFLISFYEKMQSDKGSIPDRFSAQQFSDYHSELNMSSLELGDSALYFCASSFSTGGSTDTQYFGPGTRLTVL.

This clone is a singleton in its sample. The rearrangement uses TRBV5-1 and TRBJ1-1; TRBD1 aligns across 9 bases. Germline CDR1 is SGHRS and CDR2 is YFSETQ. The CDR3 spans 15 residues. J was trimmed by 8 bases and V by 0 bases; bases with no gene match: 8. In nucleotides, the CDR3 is TGCGCCAGCAGCTTGGCCGCGGGACAGGGCCAAGAAGCTTTCTTT. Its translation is CASSLAAGQGQEAFF.